The 23 T cell receptor beta chains below were found in one sample sequenced in a study of T cells after yellow fever vaccination. TCRdb reprocessed the 5' RACE reads via MiXCR and lists one record per CDR3 protein. In the table there are approximately 330,000 distinct CDR3 sequences, approximately 4% of which are singletons. The sample consisted of PBMCs, taken 5 days after the yellow fever booster vaccination. The receptors stem from a man aged 18 to 35 who received the YFV17D yellow fever vaccine.

Ten or more counts support this clonotype. The chain uses TRBV12-3 or TRBV12-4 and TRBJ2-3; 8 bases are shared with TRBD1. The V gene end was trimmed by 3 bases and the J gene end by 4 bases; junction bases not matched to a gene: 0. The CDR3 is 13 residues long. CDR3 nucleotides: TGTGCCAGCAGTTTGGACAGGGCAGATACGCAGTATTTT. It translates to CASSLDRADTQYF.

Ten or more counts support this clonotype. The chain couples TRBV6-2 or TRBV6-3 to TRBJ1-6; no reliable D call. CDR1 is MNHEY, CDR2 SVGEGT, per germline. V dropped 1 base and J dropped 7 bases, with 8 bases sitting between them. The CDR3 is made up of 14 amino acids. Here the CDR3 DNA reads TGTGCCAGCAGTTACTGGACCGCAAATTCACCCCTCCACTTT. Residues: CASSYWTANSPLHF.

This clonotype was recorded many times. The chain joins TRBV7-6 to TRBJ2-5; D possibly matches TRBD1 or TRBD2 (5 bases each). V was cut by 5 bases and J by 0 bases, with 13 bases left in between. Looked up from germline, CDR1 is SGHVS and CDR2 is FNYEAQ. The CDR3 consists of 15 residues. The CDR3: CASSAVRGHQETQYF. The CDR3 nucleotides read TGTGCCAGCAGCGCCGTGAGGGGACACCAAGAGACCCAGTACTTC.

The genes are TRBV20-1 and TRBJ1-2; 9 bases are shared with TRBD1. Germline trimming cut 5 bases from V and 5 bases from J; bases unmatched to any gene: 12. There are 15 residues in the CDR3. Germline V gene sequence: CDR1 DFQATT, CDR2 SNEGSKA (reference sequence). CDR3 residues: CSAAGQGNGIYGYTF. The CDR3, as DNA: TGCAGTGCTGCGGGACAGGGTAACGGGATTTATGGCTACACCTTC.

This chain uses TRBV29-1 with TRBJ1-2; D possibly corresponds to TRBD1 (5 bases). The CDR3 has 12 amino acids. Deletions cut 6 bases from V and 6 bases from J, with 14 bases between. Germline CDR1 SQVTM, CDR2 ANQGSEA. CDR3 DNA: TGCAGCGTGGGCCGGGACGGACATGGCTACACCTTC. Translating gives CSVGRDGHGYTF.

The chain recombines TRBV4-1 with TRBJ2-4; D possibly corresponds to TRBD2 (6 bases). Germline V lookup: CDR1 MGHRA, CDR2 YSYEKL. V shed 1 base and J shed 10 bases, with 14 bases lying between them. The CDR3 is made up of 14 amino acids. The CDR3 region is CASSQGGQGGIQYF. The CDR3 DNA reads as TGCGCCAGCAGCCAAGGGGGCCAGGGAGGAATTCAGTACTTC.

This clonotype was counted many times. V is TRBV9 and J is TRBJ1-5, with a tentative D call TRBD1 (5 bases). Germline CDR1 reads SGDLS; CDR2 reads YYNGEE. V lost 3 bases and J 7 bases, leaving 14 bases between the germline ends. This CDR3 is built from 14 residues. CDR3 loop: CASSASGARQPQHF. The CDR3 DNA follows: TGTGCCAGCAGCGCAAGTGGGGCTAGGCAGCCCCAGCATTTT.

The chain couples TRBV2 to TRBJ1-1; D is perhaps TRBD1 (6 bases). Looked up from germline, CDR1 is SNHLY and CDR2 is FYNNEI. The CDR3 sequence is 14 residues long. Trimming removed 3 bases at V and 0 bases at J, with 8 bases between. In DNA form, the CDR3 reads TGTGCCAGCAGTGATACAGGGCTGAACACTGAAGCTTTCTTT. Translating it yields CASSDTGLNTEAFF.

The rearrangement links TRBV9 to TRBJ2-5; D gene uncertain. V dropped 5 bases and J dropped 7 bases, with 15 bases sitting between them. The length of the CDR3 is 13 residues. Per the germline V gene, CDR1 is SGDLS and CDR2 is YYNGEE. The CDR3 sequence is CASSLQLGGTQYF. The DNA of the CDR3 is TGTGCCAGCAGTCTACAGCTAGGTGGGACCCAGTACTTC.

CDR3 sequence: CASRIIAGGQETQYF. As DNA, the CDR3 is TGTGCCAGCAGAATTATAGCGGGGGGACAAGAGACCCAGTACTTC. V gene TRBV6-6 combines with J gene TRBJ2-5; 10 nucleotides align to TRBD2. The CDR3 runs to 15 residues. Unmatched junction bases numbered 6, after V lost 6 bases and J lost 2 bases. Germline V gene sequence: CDR1 MNHNY, CDR2 SVGAGI (reference sequence).

This clonotype showed up just a few times. The genes are TRBV6-2 or TRBV6-3 and TRBJ2-4; 7 bases are shared with TRBD1. The germline gives CDR1 MNHEY, CDR2 SVGEGT. The CDR3 has 16 amino acids. V gave up 5 bases and J gave up 3 bases; unmatched junction bases: 10. In DNA, the CDR3 is TGTGCCAGCAGTCCCGTAGACAGGGTGGTCAAAAACATTCAGTACTTC. Protein product: CASSPVDRVVKNIQYF.

The rearrangement uses TRBV6-5 and TRBJ1-4; D call uncertain. Germline values: CDR1 MNHEY, CDR2 SVGAGI. Trimming pared 2 bases from V and 8 bases from J, leaving 12 bases between. The CDR3 spans 14 residues. The CDR3 sequence is CASSYRSLGEKLFF. CDR3 sequence (DNA): TGTGCCAGCAGTTACCGGTCCCTGGGAGAAAAACTGTTTTTT.

This clonotype has only a few counts. The CDR3, as DNA: TGTGCCAGCAGCTCCCGACAGGGACTCACAGATACGCAGTATTTT. Its translation: CASSSRQGLTDTQYF. The V gene is TRBV7-2, the J gene TRBJ2-3, with a possible D match to TRBD1 (7 bases). The V end lost 4 bases, the J end lost 2 bases, and 13 bases lay between the germline ends. The CDR3 is 15 residues long. From germline, CDR1 is SGHTA and CDR2 FQGNSA.

This clonotype was observed a handful of times. The chain recombines TRBV12-3 or TRBV12-4 with TRBJ2-5; tentative D call: TRBD1 (6 bases). CDR3 length: 14 amino acids. Trimming took 4 bases from V and 4 from J, leaving 13 bases between them. CDR3 protein: CASSSAQGIETQYF. The CDR3 DNA follows: TGTGCCAGCAGTTCAGCGCAGGGGATAGAGACCCAGTACTTC.

The sample holds many counts of this clonotype. This rearrangement joins TRBV7-2 to TRBJ2-1; tentatively, D is TRBD2 (5 bases). With 3 bases removed from V and 10 bases from J, the gap between germline ends came to 16 bases. The germline V gene encodes CDR1 SGHTA and CDR2 FQGNSA. The CDR3 covers 14 residues. In DNA form, the CDR3 reads TGTGCCAGCAGCTTCGGATCACTAGTTGGGGAGCAGTTCTTC. It specifies CASSFGSLVGEQFF. Variable domain in full (rest from reference TRBV7-2 and TRBJ2-1): GAGVSQSPSNKVTEKGKDVELRCDPISGHTALYWYRQSLGQGLEFLIYFQGNSAPDKSGLPSDRFSAERTGGSVSTLTIQRTQQEDSAVYLCASSFGSLVGEQFFGPGTRLTVL.

In its sample, this clonotype was seen a few times. The genes are TRBV7-3 and TRBJ2-2; D gene unclear. Germline assignment: CDR1 SGHTA and CDR2 FQGTGA. This CDR3 comprises 17 residues. Trimming removed 1 base from V and 2 bases from J, with 14 bases in between. The CDR3 sequence is CASSLIGSPPNTGELFF. CDR3 nucleotide sequence: TGTGCCAGCAGCTTAATCGGCTCCCCCCCCAACACCGGGGAGCTGTTTTTT.

This clonotype was observed a few times. Sequence at one end of the junction differs from germline and may be a read error. The V and J genes are TRBV7-7 and TRBJ1-6; 9 bases fit TRBD1. Germline-derived CDR1 and CDR2 are SSHAT and FNYEAQ (reference sequence). The CDR3 runs to 15 residues. The CDR3 loop is CASSLRDRENSPLHF. The CDR3 bases are TGTGCTAGCAGCTTGAGGGACAGGGAGAATTCACCCCTCCACTTT.

V and J are TRBV4-1 and TRBJ2-7, with D unclear. Deletions cut 2 bases from V and 6 bases from J, with 20 bases between. Germline values: CDR1 MGHRA, CDR2 YSYEKL. The CDR3 extends over 16 amino acids. CDR3 DNA: TGCGCCAGCAGCCAAAAAAGCCGGGCCCTCACCCGCGAGCAGTACTTC. Translating it yields CASSQKSRALTREQYF.

The table lists this clonotype with a few counts. The chain is built from TRBV7-3 and TRBJ1-4; D uncertain. This CDR3 region has 14 residues. V shed 5 bases and J shed 7 bases, with 14 bases lying between them. Germline loops: CDR1 SGHTA, CDR2 FQGTGA. CDR3 amino acids: CASSPPLKGEKLFF. Written as DNA, the CDR3 is TGTGCCAGCAGCCCGCCCCTAAAGGGTGAAAAACTGTTTTTT.

V is TRBV7-2 and J is TRBJ1-2; possible D gene TRBD1, 6 bases. With 3 bases removed from V and 6 bases from J, the gap between germline ends came to 11 bases. The CDR3 has 13 residues. CDR1 SGHTA and CDR2 FQGNSA come from the germline V gene. The CDR3 sequence is CASSLGRGNGYTF. The CDR3 DNA follows: TGTGCCAGCAGCTTGGGCAGGGGAAATGGCTACACCTTC. Variable domain in full (rest from reference TRBV7-2 and TRBJ1-2): GAGVSQSPSNKVTEKGKDVELRCDPISGHTALYWYRQSLGQGLEFLIYFQGNSAPDKSGLPSDRFSAERTGGSVSTLTIQRTQQEDSAVYLCASSLGRGNGYTFGSGTRLTVV.

This clonotype was observed a few times. The gene calls are TRBV5-8 and TRBJ1-1; D not certain. CDR3 length equals 15 residues. CDR1 is SGHTS and CDR2 is YDEGEE in the germline V gene. Trimming left V 6 bases short and J 0 bases short, with 15 bases between. The CDR3 DNA sequence: TGTGCCAGCATCCCATTCGGCAGCATGAACACTGAAGCTTTCTTT. It codes for CASIPFGSMNTEAFF.

The table lists this clonotype with a few counts. This chain joins TRBV29-1 and TRBJ2-3; 7 nucleotides line up with TRBD2. The CDR3 has 15 residues. CDR1 SQVTM and CDR2 ANQGSEA come from the germline V gene. Germline trimming cut 3 bases from V and 0 bases from J; bases unmatched to any gene: 6. CDR3 residues: CSVDREAGSTDTQYF. The CDR3, as DNA: TGCAGCGTTGACCGGGAAGCGGGGAGCACAGATACGCAGTATTTT.

This clonotype was observed many times. V usage is TRBV6-6 and J usage is TRBJ1-1; TRBD1 matches at 7 bases. The V segment lost 0 bases and the J segment 4 bases; nucleotides outside the gene matches: 8. Germline CDR1 is MNHNY and CDR2 is SVGAGI (reference sequence). The CDR3 loop spans 16 amino acids. The CDR3 DNA is TGTGCCAGCAGTTACTCGGGAAAGGGGGCTGGCACTGAAGCTTTCTTT. This gives the protein CASSYSGKGAGTEAFF.